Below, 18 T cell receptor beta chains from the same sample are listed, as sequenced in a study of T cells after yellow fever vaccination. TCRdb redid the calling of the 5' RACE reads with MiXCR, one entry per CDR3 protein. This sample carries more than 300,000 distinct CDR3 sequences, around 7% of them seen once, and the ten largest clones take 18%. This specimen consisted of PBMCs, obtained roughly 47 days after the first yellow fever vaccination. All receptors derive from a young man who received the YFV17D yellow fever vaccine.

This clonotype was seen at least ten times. The CDR3: CASSEGDSRYEQYF. The CDR3 DNA reads as TGCGCCAGCAGTGAAGGGGACTCCCGCTACGAGCAGTACTTC. The chain is built from TRBV10-1 and TRBJ2-7; D is perhaps TRBD2 (6 bases). The CDR3 runs 14 residues. Trimming cost V 3 bases and J 3 bases, with 12 bases left between them. Germline V CDR1 and CDR2: WNHNN, SYGVQD (reference sequence).

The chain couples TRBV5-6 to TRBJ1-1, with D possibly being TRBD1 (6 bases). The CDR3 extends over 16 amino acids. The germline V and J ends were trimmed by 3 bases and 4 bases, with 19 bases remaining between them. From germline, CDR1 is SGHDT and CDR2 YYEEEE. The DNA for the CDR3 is TGTGCCAGCAGCTCCCAAGTCCCCCAGGGGCTCACTGAAGCTTTCTTT. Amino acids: CASSSQVPQGLTEAFF.

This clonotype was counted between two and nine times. The CDR3 sequence is CASRLFGVNEKLFF. The CDR3, as DNA: TGTGCAAGTCGCTTATTTGGGGTGAACGAAAAACTGTTTTTT. The V gene is TRBV12-2, the J gene TRBJ1-4. TRBV12-2 is classified as a pseudogene. The CDR3 is 14 residues long.

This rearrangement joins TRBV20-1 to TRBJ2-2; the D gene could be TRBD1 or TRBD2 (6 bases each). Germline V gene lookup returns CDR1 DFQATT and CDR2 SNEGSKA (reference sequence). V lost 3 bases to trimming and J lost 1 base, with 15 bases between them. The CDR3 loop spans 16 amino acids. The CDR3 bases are TGCAGTGCTAGCGGGGGCCTCGGAAAGAACACCGGGGAGCTGTTTTTT. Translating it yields CSASGGLGKNTGELFF.

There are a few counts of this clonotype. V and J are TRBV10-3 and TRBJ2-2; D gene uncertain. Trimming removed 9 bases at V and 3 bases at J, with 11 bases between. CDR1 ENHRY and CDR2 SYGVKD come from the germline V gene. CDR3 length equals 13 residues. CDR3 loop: CAIPNWDTGELFF. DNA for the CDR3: TGTGCCATTCCGAATTGGGACACCGGGGAGCTGTTTTTT.

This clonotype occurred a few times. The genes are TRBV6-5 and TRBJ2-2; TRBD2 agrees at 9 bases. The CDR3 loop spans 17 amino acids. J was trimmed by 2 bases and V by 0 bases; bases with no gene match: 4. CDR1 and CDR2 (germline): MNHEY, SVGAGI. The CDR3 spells CASSYSLLAGNTGELFF. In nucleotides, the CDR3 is TGTGCCAGCAGTTACTCGTTACTAGCGGGTAACACCGGGGAGCTGTTTTTT.

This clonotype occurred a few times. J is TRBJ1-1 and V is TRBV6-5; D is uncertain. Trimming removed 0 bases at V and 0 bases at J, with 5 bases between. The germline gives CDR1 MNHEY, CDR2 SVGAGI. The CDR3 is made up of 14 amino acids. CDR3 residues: CASSYSIVNTEAFF. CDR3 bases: TGTGCCAGCAGTTACTCTATCGTGAACACTGAAGCTTTCTTT.

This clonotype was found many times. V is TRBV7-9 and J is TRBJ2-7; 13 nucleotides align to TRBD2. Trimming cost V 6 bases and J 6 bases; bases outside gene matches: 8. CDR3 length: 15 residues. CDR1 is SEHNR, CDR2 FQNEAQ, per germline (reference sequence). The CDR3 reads CASSRLAGGSGEQYF. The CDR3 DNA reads TGTGCCAGCAGTCGACTAGCGGGGGGCTCAGGCGAGCAGTACTTC.

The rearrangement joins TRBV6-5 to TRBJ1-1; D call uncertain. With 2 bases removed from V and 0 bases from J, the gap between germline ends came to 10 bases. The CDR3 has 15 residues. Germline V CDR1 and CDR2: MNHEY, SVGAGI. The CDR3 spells CASSYKGKVNTEAFF. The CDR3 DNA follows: TGTGCCAGCAGTTACAAGGGTAAAGTGAACACTGAAGCTTTCTTT.

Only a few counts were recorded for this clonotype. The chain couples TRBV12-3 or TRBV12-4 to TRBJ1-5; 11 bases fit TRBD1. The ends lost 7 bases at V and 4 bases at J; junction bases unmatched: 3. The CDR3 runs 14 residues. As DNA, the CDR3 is TGTGCCAGCACCGGACAGGGGGCGAATCAGCCCCAGCATTTT. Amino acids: CASTGQGANQPQHF.

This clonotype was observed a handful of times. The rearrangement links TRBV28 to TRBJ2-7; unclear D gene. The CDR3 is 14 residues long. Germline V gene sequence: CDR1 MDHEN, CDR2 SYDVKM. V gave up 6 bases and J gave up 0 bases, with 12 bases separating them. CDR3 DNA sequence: TGTGCCAGCAGCGGTGGCTCCAGCTCCTACGAGCAGTACGTC. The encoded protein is CASSGGSSSYEQYV.

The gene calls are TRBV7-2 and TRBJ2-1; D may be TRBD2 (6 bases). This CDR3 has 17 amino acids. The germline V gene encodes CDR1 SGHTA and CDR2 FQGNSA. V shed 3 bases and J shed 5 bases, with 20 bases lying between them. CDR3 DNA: TGTGCCAGCAGCTTCGTGTGGTCGACTAGGACCCACAATGAGCAGTTCTTC. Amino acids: CASSFVWSTRTHNEQFF.

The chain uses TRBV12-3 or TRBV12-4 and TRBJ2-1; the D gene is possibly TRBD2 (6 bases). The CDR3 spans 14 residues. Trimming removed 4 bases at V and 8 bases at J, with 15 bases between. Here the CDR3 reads CASSSQTTSYEQFF. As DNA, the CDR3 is TGTGCCAGCAGTTCCCAGACCACTAGCTATGAGCAGTTCTTC.

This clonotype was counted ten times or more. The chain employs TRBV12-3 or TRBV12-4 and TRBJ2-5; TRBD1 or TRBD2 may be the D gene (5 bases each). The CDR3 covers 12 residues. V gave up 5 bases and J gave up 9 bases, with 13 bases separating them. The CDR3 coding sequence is TGTGCCAGCAGTGCCCCCATGGGGGCCCAGTACTTC. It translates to CASSAPMGAQYF.

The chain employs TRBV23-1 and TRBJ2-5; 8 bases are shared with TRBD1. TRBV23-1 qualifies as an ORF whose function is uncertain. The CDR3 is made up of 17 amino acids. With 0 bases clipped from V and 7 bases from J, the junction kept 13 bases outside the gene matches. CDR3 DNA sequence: TGCGCCAGCAGTCAATCGTGGACAGGGTTCAAAGGAGGGACCCAGTACTTC. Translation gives CASSQSWTGFKGGTQYF.

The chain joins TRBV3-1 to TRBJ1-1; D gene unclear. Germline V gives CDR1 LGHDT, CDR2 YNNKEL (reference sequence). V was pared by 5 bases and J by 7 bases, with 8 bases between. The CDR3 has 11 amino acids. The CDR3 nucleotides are TGTGCCAGCAGCTTCCAGCGTGAAGCTTTCTTT. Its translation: CASSFQREAFF.

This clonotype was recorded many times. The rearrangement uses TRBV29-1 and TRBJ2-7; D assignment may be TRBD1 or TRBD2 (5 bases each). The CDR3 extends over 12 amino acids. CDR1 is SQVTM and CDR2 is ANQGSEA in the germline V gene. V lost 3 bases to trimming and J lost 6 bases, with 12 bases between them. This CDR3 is CSVEGESGEQYF. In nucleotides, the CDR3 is TGCAGCGTTGAGGGGGAGTCGGGCGAGCAGTACTTC.

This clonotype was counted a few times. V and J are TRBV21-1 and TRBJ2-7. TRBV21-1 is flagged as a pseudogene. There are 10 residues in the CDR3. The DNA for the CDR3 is TGTGCCAGCAGCAAAAGCAACCATACCTTC. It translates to CASSKSNHTF.